The 12 T cell receptor beta chains given below trace back to one sample, sequenced in a study of blood T cell repertoires in COVID-19. Clones were read by immunoSEQ multiplex PCR, and TCRdb kept only the in-frame ones, dropping some. The sample shows under 100,000 clones, around 83% of them seen only once. Sequenced material: peripheral blood. The receptors derive from an older woman with acute or convalescent COVID-19.

V gene TRBV20-1 combines with J gene TRBJ1-2; D is possibly TRBD1 (6 bases). CDR1 and CDR2 (germline): DFQATT, SNEGSKA (reference sequence). Trimming cost V 5 bases and J 13 bases, with 11 bases left between them. The CDR3 is made up of 9 amino acids. DNA for the CDR3: TGCAGTGCTGACAGGTTTTTCACCTTC. Translated, it gives CSADRFFTF.

V is TRBV7-2 and J is TRBJ1-2; D not certain. Per germline, CDR1 SGHTA and CDR2 FQGNSA. Trimming shortened V by 2 bases and J by 0 bases, and 7 bases separated the two germline ends. CDR3 length: 14 amino acids. The CDR3 here is CASSLSGANYGYTF. The CDR3 DNA reads as TGTGCCAGCAGCTTAAGCGGAGCTAACTATGGCTACACCTTC.

This chain uses TRBV11-2 with TRBJ1-4, with D tentatively TRBD1 (5 bases). Per germline, CDR1 SGHAT and CDR2 FQNNGV. The CDR3 length is 17 residues. Trimming removed 0 bases at V and 3 bases at J, with 14 bases between. The CDR3: CASSLESREEANEKLFF. CDR3 DNA sequence: TGTGCCAGCAGCTTAGAATCCAGGGAGGAAGCTAATGAAAAACTGTTTTTT.

The chain uses TRBV18 and TRBJ1-5; 7 bases are shared with TRBD1. The CDR3 is 15 residues long. CDR1 KGHSH and CDR2 LQKENI come from the germline V gene. Trimming took 2 bases from V and 11 from J; bases not matched to a gene: 12. The CDR3 spells CASSPGTEPIRTQHF. CDR3 nucleotide sequence: TGTGCCAGCTCACCAGGGACAGAGCCGATCAGGACCCAGCATTTT. The variable domain in full, completed from reference TRBV18 and TRBJ1-5, reads NAGVMQNPRHLVRRRGQEARLRCSPMKGHSHVYWYRQLPEEGLKFMVYLQKENIIDESGMPKERFSAEFPKEGPSILRIQQVVRGDSAAYFCASSPGTEPIRTQHFGDGTRLSIL.

The chain is built from TRBV28 and TRBJ1-5; D may be TRBD1 (5 bases). Germline V gene data show CDR1 as MDHEN and CDR2 as SYDVKM. V shed 7 bases and J shed 7 bases, with 14 bases lying between them. This CDR3 has 13 residues. This CDR3 reads CASISGGGQPQHF. The CDR3 region has the DNA TGTGCCAGCATTTCCGGGGGAGGACAGCCCCAGCATTTT.

The chain couples TRBV18 to TRBJ1-1; tentatively, D is TRBD1 (6 bases). The V gene lost 5 bases and the J gene lost 1 base, with 11 bases spanning the gap. The germline gives CDR1 KGHSH, CDR2 LQKENI. The CDR3 contains 14 residues. CDR3 nucleotides: TGTGCCAGCTCATCGGACAGCTGGAACACTGAAGCTTTCTTT. Its protein is CASSSDSWNTEAFF. Using reference TRBV18 and TRBJ1-1 for the parts outside the CDR3, the full variable domain is NAGVMQNPRHLVRRRGQEARLRCSPMKGHSHVYWYRQLPEEGLKFMVYLQKENIIDESGMPKERFSAEFPKEGPSILRIQQVVRGDSAAYFCASSSDSWNTEAFFGQGTRLTVV.

The V gene is TRBV9, the J gene TRBJ2-7; 7 bases map to TRBD1. CDR3 length: 14 residues. In germline, CDR1 is SGDLS, CDR2 YYNGEE. Trimming took 3 bases from V and 6 from J; bases not matched to a gene: 9. DNA for the CDR3: TGTGCCAGCAGCGGGGGAAGGGGGCTATCCGAGCAGTACTTC. This encodes CASSGGRGLSEQYF.

The rearrangement joins TRBV6-5 to TRBJ2-2; possibly TRBD1 for D (7 bases). Looked up from germline, CDR1 is MNHEY and CDR2 is SVGAGI. V was clipped by 5 bases and J by 6 bases, with 16 bases between them. The CDR3 runs 15 residues. CDR3 DNA sequence: TGTGCCAGCAGTCCTGCGGGACAGCTCGCCGGGGAGCTGTTTTTT. This sequence encodes CASSPAGQLAGELFF.

This chain links TRBV12-3 or TRBV12-4 with TRBJ2-2; D might be TRBD2 (5 bases). V dropped 8 bases and J dropped 8 bases, with 12 bases sitting between them. The CDR3 runs 12 residues. Here the CDR3 DNA reads TGTGCCAGCCGGACGGGGATTGGGGAGCTGTTTTTT. Translation: CASRTGIGELFF.

This clone showed up just once. The chain recombines TRBV25-1 with TRBJ1-6, with D possibly TRBD1 on 5 matching bases. The CDR3 contains 15 residues. Trimming took 2 bases from V and 10 from J, leaving 15 bases between them. Per the germline V gene, CDR1 is MGHDK and CDR2 is SYGVNS. CDR3 loop: CASSEIGQGWSPLHF. The CDR3 coding sequence is TGTGCCAGCAGTGAAATCGGCCAGGGTTGGTCACCCCTCCACTTT.

This chain connects TRBV5-1 to TRBJ2-5; D is possibly TRBD1 (5 bases). The CDR3 has 14 amino acids. CDR1 is SGHRS, CDR2 YFSETQ, per germline. Trimming took 4 bases from V and 2 from J, leaving 12 bases between them. This chain's CDR3 is CASSLRTLQETQYF. The CDR3 coding sequence is TGCGCCAGCAGCCTCAGGACACTACAAGAGACCCAGTACTTC.

The rearrangement links TRBV2 to TRBJ1-5, with D unclear. V was trimmed by 6 bases and J by 3 bases, leaving 6 bases between them. Looked up from germline, CDR1 is SNHLY and CDR2 is FYNNEI. The CDR3 length is 12 residues. The CDR3: CASRLANQPQHF. DNA for the CDR3: TGTGCCAGCAGACTTGCCAATCAGCCCCAGCATTTT. The whole variable domain, filled in from reference TRBV2 and TRBJ1-5, reads EPEVTQTPSHQVTQMGQEVILRCVPISNHLYFYWYRQILGQKVEFLVSFYNNEISEKSEIFDDQFSVERPDGSNFTLKIRSTKLEDSAMYFCASRLANQPQHFGDGTRLSIL.